The 11 T cell receptor beta chains given below trace back to one sample, sequenced in a study of OX40 agonist ivuxolimab in advanced cancers. Profiling relied on immunoSEQ multiplex PCR, and the TCRdb table lists in-frame clones only, not all of them. The sample shows 30,000 to 40,000 clones, about 93% of them seen only once. Here the sequenced sample was CD4+ or CD8+ T cells sorted from blood, taken in a trial of the OX40 agonist ivuxolimab. Receptors originate from an adult with an advanced solid tumor such as melanoma, head and neck, liver or kidney cancer.

V gene TRBV2 combines with J gene TRBJ2-5; D is possibly TRBD2 (7 bases). Gene TRBJ2-7 matches the end of the DNA better, so the J call may be wrong. CDR3 size: 13 residues. Germline CDR1 reads SNHLY; CDR2 reads FYNNEI. CDR3 coding DNA: TGTGCCAGCAGTGTGGGGGGGCCCTACGAGCAGTACTTC. As protein: CASSVGGPYEQYF.

J is TRBJ2-3 and V is TRBV7-9; a possible D gene is TRBD2 (5 bases). The CDR3 has 14 amino acids. The V end was cut by 5 bases, the J end by 2 bases, with 11 bases between. The germline gives CDR1 SEHNR, CDR2 FQNEAQ (reference sequence). CDR3 region: CASSPTTITDTQYF. CDR3 nucleotide sequence: TGTGCCAGCAGCCCGACGACTATCACAGATACGCAGTATTTT.

The chain has TRBV19 and TRBJ2-1; maybe TRBD1 (5 bases). Germline-derived CDR1 and CDR2 are LNHDA and SQIVND (reference sequence). V lost 3 bases to trimming and J lost 6 bases, with 9 bases between them. The CDR3 runs 13 residues. The CDR3 loop is CASSIWGGNEQFF. In nucleotides, the CDR3 is TGTGCCAGTAGTATTTGGGGCGGCAATGAGCAGTTCTTC.

The chain employs TRBV10-1 and TRBJ2-3; TRBD2 agrees at 14 bases. This CDR3 region has 18 residues. Germline V CDR1 and CDR2: WNHNN, SYGVQD (reference sequence). Trimming cost V 4 bases and J 1 base; bases outside gene matches: 7. The CDR3 loop is CASSGGLAGVRGTDTQYF. CDR3 DNA: TGCGCCAGCAGTGGGGGACTAGCGGGAGTCCGGGGCACAGATACGCAGTATTTT.

V is TRBV4-1 and J is TRBJ1-5; D gene ambiguous. The CDR3 loop spans 15 amino acids. The V end was cut by 0 bases, the J end by 0 bases, with 6 bases between. The germline V gene has CDR1 MGHRA and CDR2 YSYEKL. In nucleotides, the CDR3 is TGCGCCAGCAGCCAAGATAGTTATAGCAATCAGCCCCAGCATTTT. Its translation is CASSQDSYSNQPQHF.

The chain has TRBV7-9 and TRBJ1-1, with D maybe TRBD1 (6 bases). The CDR3 is 16 residues long. V was trimmed by 4 bases and J by 5 bases, leaving 20 bases between them. The germline CDR1 and CDR2 sequences are SEHNR and FQNEAQ (reference sequence). As DNA, the CDR3 is TGTGCCAGCAGCTCCGCAGGCGGCCCGAGGGGGACTGAAGCTTTCTTT. It translates to CASSSAGGPRGTEAFF.

The chain has TRBV4-1 and TRBJ1-2; D remains ambiguous. Germline V gives CDR1 MGHRA, CDR2 YSYEKL. V was shortened by 1 base and J by 2 bases, with 5 bases between the two germline ends. The CDR3 has 13 residues. CDR3: CASSQVKNYGYTF. In nucleotides, the CDR3 is TGCGCCAGCAGCCAAGTTAAGAACTATGGCTACACCTTC.

The rearrangement uses TRBV15 and TRBJ1-2; 9 nucleotides align to TRBD1. The CDR3 has 14 residues. Germline trimming cut 1 base from V and 3 bases from J; bases unmatched to any gene: 0. CDR1 is LNHNV and CDR2 is YYDKDF in the germline V gene (reference sequence). The chain's CDR3 is CATSRGTGDYGYTF. The DNA for the CDR3 is TGTGCCACCAGCAGAGGGACAGGGGACTATGGCTACACCTTC.

J is TRBJ2-3 and V is TRBV19, with D possibly being TRBD1 (6 bases). Trimming removed 6 bases at V and 5 bases at J, with 15 bases between. Germline CDR1 is LNHDA and CDR2 is SQIVND (reference sequence). CDR3 length: 14 amino acids. DNA for the CDR3: TGTGCCAGTAGCCCTTTACAGGGCGGAGATACGCAGTATTTT. Protein sequence: CASSPLQGGDTQYF.

To note about this clone: A read error is possible here, since a much larger clone lies one base away. The chain carries TRBV7-2 and TRBJ1-5; D not certain. In germline, CDR1 is SGHTA, CDR2 FQGNSA. CDR3 size: 14 residues. CDR3 in amino acids: CASSAFGYNQPQHF. The CDR3 DNA sequence: TGTGCCAGCAGCGCCTTCGGTTACAATCAGCCCCAGCACTTT.

The chain carries TRBV28 and TRBJ2-7; the D gene is possibly TRBD2 (6 bases). This CDR3 spans 15 amino acids. Between the trimmed V and J ends, which lost 5 bases and 5 bases, there was a span of 19 bases. Germline V lookup: CDR1 MDHEN, CDR2 SYDVKM. This CDR3 is CASSDLASYVDEQYF. As DNA, the CDR3 is TGTGCCAGCAGTGACCTAGCGAGTTACGTCGACGAGCAGTACTTC.